Below are 29 T cell receptor beta chains sequenced from a single sample in a study of OX40 agonist ivuxolimab in advanced cancers. Library method: the immunoSEQ multiplex PCR assay. Entries here come from immuneACCESS through TCRdb and include only in-frame sequences with V and J called. Some clones fail to appear in such tables; in the studies checked, an unresolved V gene covers under half of the shortfall, and the cause of the remainder is unknown. Counted in this sample were approximately 37,000 clones; roughly 89% of them appeared once. The leading ten clones occupy roughly 1.9% of the sample. Source: CD4+ or CD8+ T cells sorted from blood, taken in a trial of the OX40 agonist ivuxolimab. The receptors here all came from an adult with an advanced solid tumor such as melanoma, head and neck, liver or kidney cancer.

The rearrangement uses TRBV18 and TRBJ2-2; no definite D call. Per the germline V gene, CDR1 is KGHSH and CDR2 is LQKENI. This CDR3 contains 12 residues. Trimming stripped 7 bases from V and 0 bases from J, with 3 bases between. The CDR3 bases are TGTGCCAGCTGGCCGAACACCGGGGAGCTGTTTTTT. Amino acids: CASWPNTGELFF.

The chain is built from TRBV19 and TRBJ1-6, with 7 nucleotides matching TRBD1. CDR1 and CDR2 from the germline V gene are LNHDA and SQIVND (reference sequence). V was pared by 4 bases and J by 10 bases, with 10 bases of the junction left unmatched. The CDR3 totals 15 residues. CDR3 sequence: CASSTRQGGKSPLHF. The CDR3 nucleotides read TGTGCCAGTAGTACCCGACAGGGAGGAAAATCACCCCTCCACTTT.

With respect to this clone: Mismatch with germline at one junction end may stem from a read error. The V call is TRBV25-1, the J call TRBJ2-6, with D possibly TRBD1 on 5 matching bases. Germline values: CDR1 MGHDK, CDR2 SYGVNS. The CDR3 contains 13 residues. The CDR3 DNA reads TGTGCCAGCAGGGTGGATGGGGCCAACGTCCTGGCTTTC. It translates to CASRVDGANVLAF.

The genes are TRBV7-9 and TRBJ2-7; D ambiguous. The V and J ends lost 1 base and 9 bases respectively, with 10 bases between them. The CDR3 sequence is 12 residues long. Germline loops: CDR1 SEHNR, CDR2 FQNEAQ (reference sequence). The DNA for the CDR3 is TGTGCCAGCAGCTTAGGTGAAGGCGTGCAGTACTTC. Encoded protein: CASSLGEGVQYF.

This sequence joins TRBV5-1 and TRBJ1-3, with TRBD1 matching 8 bases. V dropped 4 bases and J dropped 2; count of bases not matched to a gene: 2. CDR1 and CDR2 from the germline V gene are SGHRS and YFSETQ. The CDR3 is 14 amino acids. In DNA, the CDR3 is TGCGCCAGCAGCCCGACAGGGGCTGGAAACACCATATATTTT. This sequence encodes CASSPTGAGNTIYF.

This rearrangement joins TRBV11-2 to TRBJ2-7; TRBD1 agrees at 9 bases. The CDR3 runs 14 residues. Per germline, CDR1 SGHAT and CDR2 FQNNGV. The junction had 2 bases not matched to a gene; V was cut back by 3 bases and J by 2 bases. Here the CDR3 reads CASSFHRGPYEQYF. DNA of the CDR3: TGTGCCAGCAGCTTCCACAGGGGGCCCTACGAGCAGTACTTC. Drawing the rest from reference TRBV11-2 and TRBJ2-7, the complete variable domain is EAGVAQSPRYKIIEKRQSVAFWCNPISGHATLYWYQQILGQGPKLLIQFQNNGVVDDSQLPKDRFSAERLKGVDSTLKIQPAKLEDSAVYLCASSFHRGPYEQYFGPGTRLTVT.

This chain links TRBV21-1 with TRBJ2-7. TRBV21-1 is a known pseudogene. The CDR3 extends over 17 amino acids. CDR3 nucleotides: TGTGCCTCGTCGGGGACGATCGCATTGTTGAGCTCCTACGAGCAGTACTTC. This gives the protein CASSGTIALLSSYEQYF.

This clone occurred once. The chain links TRBV5-4 to TRBJ1-4; perhaps TRBD1 as D (6 bases). This CDR3 spans 14 amino acids. V shed 4 bases and J shed 0 bases, with 7 bases lying between them. CDR1 SGHNT and CDR2 YYREEE come from the germline V gene (reference sequence). CDR3 bases: TGTGCCAGCAGCCGGACAGCAACTAATGAAAAACTGTTTTTT. This sequence encodes CASSRTATNEKLFF.

V and J are TRBV29-1 and TRBJ1-5; a weak D match, TRBD1 (5 bases). The length of the CDR3 is 13 residues. Germline V gene lookup returns CDR1 SQVTM and CDR2 ANQGSEA. The CDR3: CASSGGFNQPQHF. DNA for the CDR3: TGCGCCTCCAGCGGGGGGTTCAATCAGCCCCAGCATTTT.

The rearrangement joins TRBV29-1 to TRBJ2-1; 7 bases are shared with TRBD2. Germline values: CDR1 SQVTM, CDR2 ANQGSEA. The V and J ends lost 2 bases and 4 bases, in that order; junction bases with no gene match: 8. The CDR3 has 15 residues. The CDR3 is CSVESWTSLYNEQFF. Here the CDR3 DNA reads TGCAGCGTTGAAAGTTGGACTAGTCTTTACAATGAGCAGTTCTTC.

This clone was observed a few times. This chain uses TRBV4-2 with TRBJ2-3, with D hard to call. This CDR3 has 15 amino acids. The germline V gene encodes CDR1 LGHNA and CDR2 YNFKEQ. Trimming removed 0 bases at V and 1 base at J, with 8 bases between. The CDR3 spells CASSQDSARTDTQYF. The CDR3 nucleotides are TGTGCCAGCAGCCAAGACTCGGCCCGCACAGATACGCAGTATTTT.

The chain recombines TRBV29-1 with TRBJ1-1; D uncertain. CDR3 length equals 15 residues. Germline loops: CDR1 SQVTM, CDR2 ANQGSEA. The V and J ends lost 0 bases and 3 bases respectively, with 14 bases between them. The CDR3: CSVEDYSAGDTEAFF. The CDR3 nucleotides read TGCAGCGTTGAAGATTATTCGGCAGGCGACACTGAAGCTTTCTTT.

The gene calls are TRBV7-8 and TRBJ2-2, with a possible D match to TRBD2 (7 bases). The CDR3 has 15 residues. Germline CDR1 reads SGHVS; CDR2 reads FQNEAQ. V lost 1 base and J 7 bases, leaving 13 bases between the germline ends. DNA of the CDR3: TGTGCCAGCAGCTTAGTTCGGGGGGCGCACGGGGAGCTGTTTTTT. Amino acid sequence: CASSLVRGAHGELFF. The whole variable domain, filled in from reference TRBV7-8 and TRBJ2-2, reads GAGVSQSPRYKVAKRGQDVALRCDPISGHVSLFWYQQALGQGPEFLTYFQNEAQLDKSGLPSDRFFAERPEGSVSTLKIQRTQQEDSAVYLCASSLVRGAHGELFFGEGSRLTVL.

The V and J genes are TRBV6-6 and TRBJ2-1; the D call may be TRBD1 or TRBD2 (6 bases each). V gave up 0 bases and J gave up 12 bases, with 15 bases separating them. This CDR3 region has 14 residues. Germline V gene sequence: CDR1 MNHNY, CDR2 SVGAGI (reference sequence). The CDR3 DNA follows: TGTGCCAGCAGTTACTCGGGCGGGAAAGGGGGGCAGTTCTTC. This sequence encodes CASSYSGGKGGQFF.

The rearrangement joins TRBV5-4 to TRBJ1-1; D gene unclear. The CDR3 extends over 15 amino acids. The germline V and J ends were trimmed by 5 bases and 3 bases, with 17 bases remaining between them. CDR1 and CDR2 (germline): SGHNT, YYREEE (reference sequence). CDR3 nucleotides: TGTGCCAGCAGACGAACGGCACCCGAGGACACTGAAGCTTTCTTT. Its translation: CASRRTAPEDTEAFF.

The gene calls are TRBV25-1 and TRBJ1-2; TRBD1 is a possible D gene (6 bases). The germline CDR1 and CDR2 sequences are MGHDK and SYGVNS. V lost 2 bases, J lost 8 bases, and 9 bases lay in between. This CDR3 region has 12 residues. The CDR3 sequence is CASSERGLGYTF. The DNA of the CDR3 is TGTGCCAGCAGTGAAAGGGGGTTGGGCTACACCTTC.

The chain employs TRBV6-5 and TRBJ2-7; no reliable D call. Germline CDR1 is MNHEY and CDR2 is SVGAGI. The CDR3 consists of 11 residues. Trimming took 3 bases from V and 3 from J, leaving 3 bases between them. The CDR3 loop is CASSYFYEQYF. The CDR3 DNA is TGTGCCAGCAGTTATTTCTACGAGCAGTACTTC.

The V call is TRBV5-6, the J call TRBJ2-3, with D uncertain. This CDR3 is built from 15 residues. The germline gives CDR1 SGHDT, CDR2 YYEEEE. V was shortened by 3 bases and J by 1 base, with 12 bases between the two germline ends. CDR3 region: CASSSPGIGTDTQYF. As DNA, the CDR3 is TGTGCCAGCAGCTCACCAGGAATTGGCACAGATACGCAGTATTTT.

This clone appeared a single time. The chain has TRBV6-1 and TRBJ1-2; possible D gene TRBD1, 5 bases. This CDR3 has 14 amino acids. Between the trimmed V and J ends, which lost 2 bases and 8 bases, there was a span of 15 bases. The germline gives CDR1 MNHNS, CDR2 SASEGT. The CDR3, as DNA: TGTGCCAGCAGTGAACCCCGGGGCGCGGGGGGCTACACCTTC. Residues: CASSEPRGAGGYTF.

The chain links TRBV2 to TRBJ2-1; possibly TRBD1 for D (7 bases). The CDR3 loop spans 14 amino acids. Germline V gene data show CDR1 as SNHLY and CDR2 as FYNNEI. Trimming took off 7 bases at V and 7 bases at J, with 17 bases between the two ends. The chain's CDR3 is CASTGGQNKNEQFF. CDR3 nucleotide sequence: TGTGCCAGCACCGGGGGACAGAACAAGAATGAGCAGTTCTTC.

By share of the sample, this clone is medium-sized. This CDR3 reads CASSYRRARQPQHF. CDR3 coding DNA: TGTGCCAGCAGTTATAGGAGGGCCAGGCAGCCCCAGCATTTT. The rearrangement joins TRBV6-5 to TRBJ1-5, with no clear D. The CDR3 runs to 14 residues. The V end was cut by 3 bases, the J end by 7 bases, with 13 bases between. Per the germline V gene, CDR1 is MNHEY and CDR2 is SVGAGI.

This chain joins TRBV5-1 and TRBJ2-3; 7 bases match TRBD1. V gave up 0 bases and J gave up 4 bases; unmatched junction bases: 8. The germline V gene has CDR1 SGHRS and CDR2 YFSETQ. CDR3 length equals 16 residues. The CDR3, as DNA: TGCGCCAGCAGCTTGGCCTTGACAGGGAGTGCAGATACGCAGTATTTT. It translates to CASSLALTGSADTQYF.

CDR3 sequence (DNA): TGTGCCAGCTCACCACGAAGGACAGCGAACACTGAAGCTTTCTTT. This gives the protein CASSPRRTANTEAFF. The rearrangement joins TRBV18 to TRBJ1-1, with a tentative D call TRBD1 (6 bases). Germline V lookup: CDR1 KGHSH, CDR2 LQKENI. This CDR3 contains 15 residues. V was shortened by 1 base and J by 1 base, with 10 bases between the two germline ends.

The V call is TRBV2, the J call TRBJ2-7; D uncertain. The V gene lost 7 bases and the J gene lost 0 bases, with 13 bases spanning the gap. The V gene's germline CDR1 is SNHLY and CDR2 FYNNEI. This CDR3 contains 14 residues. CDR3 sequence (DNA): TGTGCCAGCACTTTCGGTCCCGACTCCTACGAGCAGTACTTC. Its translation: CASTFGPDSYEQYF.

This clone has just one count. The CDR3 region has the DNA TGTGCCAGCAGCATGACTAGCGGGAAACGTAGTGAGCAGTTCTTC. As protein: CASSMTSGKRSEQFF. The J gene is TRBJ2-1, the V gene TRBV7-3; 11 nucleotides line up with TRBD2. Per germline, CDR1 SGHTA and CDR2 FQGTGA. The CDR3 contains 15 residues. J gave up 9 bases and V 5 bases, and 9 bases lay outside the gene matches. Filled out from reference TRBV7-3 and TRBJ2-1, the complete variable domain reads GAGVSQTPSNKVTEKGKYVELRCDPISGHTALYWYRQSLGQGPEFLIYFQGTGAADDSGLPNDRFFAVRPEGSVSTLKIQRTERGDSAVYLCASSMTSGKRSEQFFGPGTRLTVL.

CDR3 protein: CASSLYRQFGNNEQFF. As DNA, the CDR3 is TGTGCCAGCAGCTTATACCGGCAGTTTGGGAACAATGAGCAGTTCTTC. The genes are TRBV7-9 and TRBJ2-1; no definite D call. Trimming shortened V by 2 bases and J by 5 bases, and 16 bases separated the two germline ends. The germline V gene has CDR1 SEHNR and CDR2 FQNEAQ (reference sequence). The CDR3 consists of 16 residues.

This chain joins TRBV5-6 and TRBJ1-1, with D unclear. The germline CDR1 and CDR2 sequences are SGHDT and YYEEEE. This CDR3 is built from 13 residues. With 4 bases removed from V and 6 bases from J, the gap between germline ends came to 13 bases. CDR3 sequence: CASSQNFVPEAFF. In nucleotides, the CDR3 is TGTGCCAGCAGCCAGAATTTTGTCCCTGAAGCTTTCTTT.

The chain employs TRBV9 and TRBJ2-3; tentatively, D is TRBD1 or TRBD2 (5 bases each). This CDR3 is built from 15 residues. Trimming stripped 1 base from V and 6 bases from J, with 15 bases between. Germline V gene lookup returns CDR1 SGDLS and CDR2 YYNGEE. The CDR3 bases are TGTGCCAGCAGCGTATCCGGGGCGCCCGGGGATACGCAGTATTTT. Its translation is CASSVSGAPGDTQYF.

J is TRBJ2-7 and V is TRBV7-9; tentatively, D is TRBD1 or TRBD2 (6 bases each). The CDR3 extends over 15 amino acids. Trimming took off 1 base at V and 3 bases at J, with 13 bases between the two ends. Germline CDR1 reads SEHNR; CDR2 reads FQNEAQ (reference sequence). The CDR3 loop reads CASSLELGGHYEQYF. The CDR3 DNA follows: TGTGCCAGCAGCTTAGAACTGGGGGGACACTACGAGCAGTACTTC. The whole variable domain, filled in from reference TRBV7-9 and TRBJ2-7, reads DTGVSQNPRHKITKRGQNVTFRCDPISEHNRLYWYRQTLGQGPEFLTYFQNEAQLEKSRLLSDRFSAERPKGSFSTLEIQRTEQGDSAMYLCASSLELGGHYEQYFGPGTRLTVT.